This T cell receptor (beta chain) was sequenced during a study of T cells in localized non-small cell lung cancer. Profiled with immunoSEQ multiplex PCR; TCRdb holds only in-frame clones, not every one. The sample carries around 1,800 clones, 30% to 45% recorded once. Findings and limits, study-wide: Tumor trailed uninvolved adjacent lung in T cell clonality, which peaked there. Sequencing involved a lone tumor region, leaving heterogeneity possible.

The germline V gene has CDR1 ENHRY and CDR2 SYGVKD. This CDR3 contains 13 residues. V shed 0 bases and J shed 13 bases, with 10 bases lying between them. By share of the sample, this clone is medium-sized. The antigen remains unidentified. The material sequenced was lung tumor tissue, taken before any cancer treatment. The sequence was collected from a woman aged 35-75 years with stage I lung adenocarcinoma. V gene TRBV10-3 combines with J gene TRBJ1-6; D is unresolved. CDR3 coding DNA: TGTGCCATCAGTGAGTCACTGTCCCGGCCCCTCCACTTT. It translates to CAISESLSRPLHF.